This paragraph reports one TCR beta chain. The clone's antigen remains unknown. There are no base qualities to consult, and no much larger clone falls within one base. Sequencing used an Illumina NovaSeq 6000. TCRalpha and TCRbeta cDNA libraries were built by 5'RACE with constant-segment primers, adding sample barcodes and unique molecular identifiers. RNA was extracted from every sample with Trizol reagent. Library amplification was performed in two PCR steps, and a second sample barcode and Illumina TruSeq adapters were introduced in the second step. The libraries were sequenced on an Illumina NovaSeq using 2 x 150 bp paired-end reads. On the study's bioinformatics: The reads were demultiplexed and collapsed into UMI-guided consensus sequences using migec v1.2.7. Using mixcr v2.1.11, the UMI consensuses were aligned to TRA and TRB V and J templates and assembled into clonotypes. A clonotype was counted as expanded or contracted only if both edgeR and NoisET called the change significant, with noise models trained on biological replicates. For edgeR calls, a false discovery rate-adjusted p below 0.01 and a log2 fold-change threshold of 1 were applied. As an exploratory analysis of dynamics, PCA with hierarchical clustering was applied to max-normalized trajectories of the 1000 most abundant clonotypes. Each responding clone was given a CD4 or CD8 phenotype based on the CD4+ and CD8+ repertoires, which had been sequenced separately. The public reads were reanalyzed by TCRdb: fastp trimming at Q25, MiXCR alignment, in-frame beta chains only. One record per CDR3 amino acid sequence lists the most common genes and DNA. The V and J calls here are based on TCRdb, not the publication. This sample comprises a few hundred thousand distinct CDR3 sequences, 16% of them detected only once. 20% to 25% of the sample goes to the ten largest clones.

This entry is derived from a study of T-cell memory formation after mild COVID-19 (dated by TCRdb to about 2021). Background for the entire study: TCR sequence clusters from the two donors were found to be largely donor specific. Longitudinal TCRalpha and TCRbeta repertoire sequencing tracked T-cell clones expanding and contracting after mild COVID-19 in a couple of donors. Two young, previously healthy adult volunteers, one female and one male, were included in the cohort.

Points the paper makes about the study in general: From day 15 to 85, contracting clones showed balanced CD4/CD8 phenotypes, whereas a second wave of clones that expanded from day 15 to 37 leaned towards CD4+. Whether the second-wave clones peaking on day 37 were SARS-CoV-2 specific was not confirmed. Only two mild cases were covered in the study, and larger cohorts including severe cases with pre-infection samples were considered necessary. The detection of some responding clones in pre-infection memory suggests that pre-existing cross-reactive memory T cells joined the SARS-CoV-2 response. Contracting CD4+ clones were located mainly in the CM and EM memory subsets, whereas CD8+ clones were found to be enriched in EMRA.

Ficoll-Paque density gradient centrifugation was the method used to isolate PBMCs. CDR1 and CDR2, looked up from the germline V gene (reference sequence), are MNHEY and SMNVEV. Including cysteine and phenylalanine, the CDR3 has 13 amino acids. Of the read, only the CDR3 DNA is kept; its 39 bases are in frame from base 1. V lost 6 bases and J lost 6 bases; the stretch between them is 15 bases long. Input material: PBMCs or a T cell subset sorted from them (not recorded which). The chain is made from TRBV27 and TRBJ2-7; tentative D gene TRBD1, with 6 bases matching. The clonotype was recovered from a man between 18 and 35 years old who had mild COVID-19 (a few samples of this study predate the infection). The sample titles of this study are shuffled in the database, so cell type and time point are left out; the donor was told from shared clones. The nucleotide sequence reads as follows: TGTGCCAGCAGACCTACAGGGCGGCGCGAGCAGTACTTC. This translates into CASRPTGRREQYF.